This TCR beta chain was identified during a study of human T cells and chemical hapten exposure. In the study overall: After 6 days, upper back 0.01% DPC patch tests were scored. Findings of the study overall: Sensitization with DPC brought no change to TCRs above 1 in 1000 in frequency.

Time point specified: patch test 2, 6 weeks after DPC sensitization. Stated treatment: therapeutic diphenylcyclopropenone sensitization with weekly scalp DPC. At patch-test visits, sampling came before the patch test. Suited to DPC and affected by alopecia, the donors ranged from 18 to 70 years old. After removal of 3 bases from V and 0 bases from J, the junction contained 11 bases not matched to a gene. The CDR3 consists of 19 residues. The V gene's germline CDR1 is LGHDT and CDR2 YNNKEL (reference sequence). Via MiXCR, TCRdb re-called the RACE reads, giving one row per CDR3 protein. Of about 140,000 distinct CDR3 sequences listed, over 9.5% are singletons. In regard to this clonotype: The antigen remains unidentified.

The receptor was isolated from a woman between 45 and 65 years old with alopecia areata. Some clones in this sample may be carry-over from other donors' samples. This material consisted of whole blood, taken in connection with sensitization to the hapten diphenylcyclopropenone (DPC). This rearrangement joins TRBV3-1 to TRBJ2-4; 10 bases map to TRBD2. CDR3 nucleotides: TGTGCCAGCAGCCAGTTGGGACTAGCGTATACCCTAGCCAAAAACATTCAGTACTTC. This codes for CASSQLGLAYTLAKNIQYF.